This T cell receptor (beta chain) was observed in a study of cytomegalovirus exposure and HLA in healthy donors. Points from the study as a whole: Researchers reported in a later analysis that a missense DCLRE1C variant was tied to TCR beta V- and J-gene trimming.

The CDR3 length is 14 residues. Germline values: CDR1 MNHEY, CDR2 SVGAGI. The junction had 12 bases not matched to a gene; V was cut back by 6 bases and J by 7 bases. Note on this clone: As yet, its antigen is unknown.

Vbeta (60) and Jbeta (13) primers were used in the PCR. Original handling: It was a later analysis that counted tens of millions of unique TCR beta chains, of which approximately 9.9 million were shared. Sequenced by immunoSEQ multiplex PCR; TCRdb stores in-frame clones only, minus some. V and J calls plus clone size are reproduced from that table; the DNA served to infer D and trimming. The sample lists about 190,000 clones, roughly four fifths occurring once. This clonotype was obtained from a woman between 25 and 40 years old in good health and CMV-seropositive. Sequenced input: PBMCs. The chain uses TRBV6-5 and TRBJ2-7, with 7 nucleotides matching TRBD2. CDR3 nucleotide sequence: TGTGCCAGCAGCCCTGACGCGGGAGTTTATGAGCAGTACTTC. Its translation: CASSPDAGVYEQYF.